The 28 T cell receptor beta chains presented below share a single source sample, sequenced in a study of blood T cells in healthy people across ages. For the second PCR, which ran for about 6 to 12 cycles, a sample-barcoded 5' primer and a J-beta primer mix were used. TCRdb reprocessed the 5' RACE reads via MiXCR and lists one record per CDR3 protein. In the table there are some 1,500,000 distinct CDR3 sequences, approximately 43% of which are singletons. Sequencing was done on a sample of blood. The receptors here all came from a woman under 30 in good health.

The CDR3 spells CSARTSGNQPQHF. DNA for the CDR3: TGCAGTGCTAGAACCTCGGGGAATCAGCCCCAGCATTTT. The V call is TRBV20-1, the J call TRBJ1-5; D is unresolved. The V end lost 2 bases, the J end lost 4 bases, and 9 bases lay between the germline ends. The CDR3 contains 13 residues. Germline V gene data show CDR1 as DFQATT and CDR2 as SNEGSKA (reference sequence).

This clonotype was observed a handful of times. The chain combines TRBV4-3 with TRBJ2-7; 9 bases align to TRBD1. Germline V gives CDR1 LGHNA, CDR2 YSLEER. The CDR3 has 14 residues. V lost 1 base, J lost 5 bases, and 3 bases stayed unmatched. The CDR3 DNA follows: TGCGCCAGCAGCCAAGCGCGGGACAGGGACGAGCAGTACTTC. This encodes CASSQARDRDEQYF.

The V gene is TRBV9, the J gene TRBJ2-5; a possible D gene is TRBD2 (5 bases). V dropped 0 bases and J dropped 2 bases, with 14 bases sitting between them. Germline-derived CDR1 and CDR2 are SGDLS and YYNGEE. This CDR3 has 16 residues. The CDR3 DNA follows: TGTGCCAGCAGCGTAGGGGTACTAGATGCGCAAGAGACCCAGTACTTC. Translating gives CASSVGVLDAQETQYF.

The V and J genes are TRBV6-4 and TRBJ2-3, with D perhaps TRBD1 or TRBD2 (5 bases each). The CDR3 sequence is 15 residues long. Germline V gene lookup returns CDR1 MRHNA and CDR2 SNTAGT. Trimming took 2 bases from V and 2 from J, leaving 11 bases between them. CDR3 loop: CASSDGGSPTDTQYF. Written as DNA, the CDR3 is TGTGCCAGCAGTGACGGGGGTAGCCCCACAGATACGCAGTATTTT.

The chain is built from TRBV10-3 and TRBJ2-1; 10 bases map to TRBD2. CDR3 length equals 13 residues. The germline V gene encodes CDR1 ENHRY and CDR2 SYGVKD. With 7 bases clipped from V and 9 bases from J, the junction kept 6 bases outside the gene matches. The CDR3 here is CAIKGTSEGEQFF. The CDR3 bases are TGTGCCATCAAAGGGACTAGCGAGGGTGAGCAGTTCTTC.

V is TRBV28 and J is TRBJ2-7; the D is unclear. V lost 7 bases and J lost 4, with 8 bases in between. This CDR3 contains 11 residues. Germline V gene data show CDR1 as MDHEN and CDR2 as SYDVKM. This chain's CDR3 is CASMSNYEQYF. The CDR3 DNA sequence: TGTGCCAGCATGAGTAATTACGAGCAGTACTTC.

The rearrangement links TRBV5-1 to TRBJ2-7; unclear D gene. Germline loops: CDR1 SGHRS, CDR2 YFSETQ. CDR3 length equals 17 residues. Trimming removed 4 bases from V and 0 bases from J, with 20 bases in between. The CDR3 region is CASSPEDIRRSSYEQYF. CDR3 bases: TGCGCCAGCAGCCCGGAAGATATTCGGAGAAGCTCCTACGAGCAGTACTTC.

V is TRBV7-9 and J is TRBJ2-7, with TRBD1 matching 7 bases. This CDR3 comprises 15 residues. CDR1 is SEHNR and CDR2 is FQNEAQ in the germline V gene (reference sequence). J lost 7 bases, V lost 2 bases, and 11 bases had no gene match. CDR3 amino acids: CASSLMGQGVQEQYF. CDR3 bases: TGTGCCAGCAGCTTAATGGGGCAGGGGGTTCAGGAGCAGTACTTC.

The chain uses TRBV7-9 and TRBJ2-3; a possible D gene is TRBD2 (5 bases). This CDR3 has 12 residues. V was cut by 3 bases and J by 6 bases, with 7 bases left in between. Germline V lookup: CDR1 SEHNR, CDR2 FQNEAQ (reference sequence). The CDR3 nucleotides are TGTGCCAGCAGCTTTAGCGAGGATACGCAGTATTTT. It encodes CASSFSEDTQYF. The whole variable domain, filled in from reference TRBV7-9 and TRBJ2-3, reads DTGVSQNPRHKITKRGQNVTFRCDPISEHNRLYWYRQTLGQGPEFLTYFQNEAQLEKSRLLSDRFSAERPKGSFSTLEIQRTEQGDSAMYLCASSFSEDTQYFGPGTRLTVL.

V and J are TRBV20-1 and TRBJ2-1; 7 nucleotides match TRBD2. The CDR3 is 16 amino acids. The J segment lost 1 base and the V segment lost 0 bases, leaving 6 bases of the junction unmatched. CDR1 and CDR2 (germline): DFQATT, SNEGSKA (reference sequence). CDR3 protein: CSARDRKRGSYNEQFF. DNA of the CDR3: TGCAGTGCTAGAGATCGTAAGCGGGGTTCCTACAATGAGCAGTTCTTC.

This clonotype was counted at least ten times. The chain employs TRBV9 and TRBJ2-5, with 8 nucleotides matching TRBD1. The germline gives CDR1 SGDLS, CDR2 YYNGEE. This CDR3 comprises 12 residues. Germline trimming cut 3 bases from V and 5 bases from J; bases unmatched to any gene: 0. The CDR3 DNA sequence: TGTGCCAGCAGCGCAGGGGGCGAGACCCAGTACTTC. It encodes CASSAGGETQYF. The full variable domain, with the rest looked up from reference TRBV9 and TRBJ2-5, is DSGVTQTPKHLITATGQRVTLRCSPRSGDLSVYWYQQSLDQGLQFLIQYYNGEERAKGNILERFSAQQFPDLHSELNLSSLELGDSALYFCASSAGGETQYFGPGTRLLVL.

This clonotype was recorded a few times. This chain connects TRBV12-3 or TRBV12-4 to TRBJ2-4; D gene uncertain. Matching the DNA end better, TRBJ2-5 makes the J call doubtful. This CDR3 has 14 residues. The CDR3 protein is CASCTQAPQETQYF. The CDR3 nucleotides read TGTGCCAGTTGCACACAAGCCCCTCAAGAGACCCAGTACTTC.

The sample holds a few counts of this clonotype. The gene calls are TRBV20-1 and TRBJ2-3, with 8 positions matching TRBD1. CDR1 and CDR2 from the germline V gene are DFQATT and SNEGSKA (reference sequence). With V trimmed by 4 bases and J by 4 bases, 7 bases remained unmatched. This CDR3 is built from 14 residues. DNA for the CDR3: TGCAGTGCTACGCCTTTGACAGGGGCAGATACGCAGTATTTT. It codes for CSATPLTGADTQYF.

This clonotype was counted a few times. The chain has TRBV12-3 or TRBV12-4 and TRBJ2-7; 10 positions agree with TRBD1. The V segment lost 1 base and the J segment 2 bases; nucleotides outside the gene matches: 2. The CDR3 is 15 residues long. The CDR3 nucleotides are TGTGCCAGCAGTTTAGTGACAGGGGGCACCTACGAGCAGTACTTC. Translation: CASSLVTGGTYEQYF.

The V gene is TRBV5-5, the J gene TRBJ1-5; D is unresolved. Germline V gene lookup returns CDR1 SGHKS and CDR2 YYEKEE (reference sequence). Trimming shortened V by 4 bases and J by 2 bases, and 10 bases separated the two germline ends. The CDR3 has 14 amino acids. As DNA, the CDR3 is TGTGCCAGCAGCGTCGGGGAGGGCAATCAGCCCCAGCATTTT. Protein product: CASSVGEGNQPQHF.

The chain is built from TRBV28 and TRBJ2-1; TRBD1 matches 8 bases. This CDR3 is built from 15 residues. Germline V gene data show CDR1 as MDHEN and CDR2 as SYDVKM. Trimming at V came to 4 bases and at J to 2 bases, leaving 4 bases not matched to a gene. For the CDR3, the DNA is TGTGCCAGCAGTTCAGGGGGCCACCCCTACAATGAGCAGTTCTTC. Its protein product is CASSSGGHPYNEQFF.

This CDR3 reads CASSLRPGQGAADTQYF. CDR3 bases: TGTGCCAGCAGCTTAAGGCCGGGACAGGGGGCGGCAGATACGCAGTATTTT. The chain carries TRBV7-2 and TRBJ2-3, with 12 bases matching TRBD1. The germline gives CDR1 SGHTA, CDR2 FQGNSA. This CDR3 spans 17 amino acids. Unmatched junction bases numbered 7, after V lost 2 bases and J lost 4 bases.

This clonotype occurred a few times. This chain connects TRBV9 to TRBJ1-2, with D tentatively TRBD1 (6 bases). The V and J ends lost 3 bases and 7 bases respectively, with 13 bases between them. Germline V CDR1 and CDR2: SGDLS, YYNGEE. CDR3 size: 13 residues. CDR3 protein: CASSAQGFSGYTF. Written as DNA, the CDR3 is TGTGCCAGCAGCGCTCAGGGGTTCTCTGGCTACACCTTC.

J is TRBJ1-5 and V is TRBV30, with D perhaps TRBD1 (6 bases). Germline values: CDR1 GTSNPN, CDR2 SVGIG (reference sequence). V lost 0 bases and J 3 bases, leaving 12 bases between the germline ends. CDR3 length equals 15 residues. CDR3 in amino acids: CAWSVGQTFNQPQHF. CDR3 sequence (DNA): TGTGCCTGGAGTGTAGGACAGACTTTCAATCAGCCCCAGCATTTT.

The chain recombines TRBV20-1 with TRBJ2-3; 8 nucleotides agree with TRBD2. The germline gives CDR1 DFQATT, CDR2 SNEGSKA (reference sequence). J lost 5 bases, V lost 0 bases, and 7 bases had no gene match. The CDR3 is made up of 15 amino acids. The CDR3 nucleotides read TGCAGTGCTAGAGATCCAGCGGGGGAGGGAGATACGCAGTATTTT. Translation gives CSARDPAGEGDTQYF.

This clonotype was detected once. The CDR3 sequence is CASSQGRVSVGYTF. The CDR3 DNA reads as TGTGCCAGCAGCCAAGGCAGGGTATCCGTTGGCTACACCTTC. The rearrangement joins TRBV3-1 to TRBJ1-2; D possibly corresponds to TRBD1 (5 bases). This CDR3 region has 14 residues. CDR1 is LGHDT and CDR2 is YNNKEL in the germline V gene (reference sequence). V was clipped by 1 base and J by 7 bases, with 13 bases between them.

With respect to this clonotype: One junction end disagrees with the germline gene, perhaps due to a read error. The chain couples TRBV11-3 to TRBJ2-7; D possibly uses TRBD1 or TRBD2 (5 bases each). CDR1 is SGHNT and CDR2 is YENEEA in the germline V gene. There are 15 residues in the CDR3. The CDR3 loop is CASSVSSGPAYELYF. Written as DNA, the CDR3 is TGTGCCAGCAGCGTCTCTTCGGGACCAGCCTACGAGCTGTACTTC. The full variable domain, its missing parts supplied by reference TRBV11-3 and TRBJ2-7, is EAGVVQSPRYKIIEKKQPVAFWCNPISGHNTLYWYLQNLGQGPELLIRYENEEAVDDSQLPKDRFSAERLKGVDSTLKIQPAELGDSAVYLCASSVSSGPAYELYFGPGTRLTVT.

The chain carries TRBV3-1 and TRBJ2-1; no firm D call. V was trimmed by 6 bases and J by 9 bases, leaving 18 bases between them. The CDR3 loop spans 14 amino acids. Looked up from germline, CDR1 is LGHDT and CDR2 is YNNKEL (reference sequence). The CDR3 sequence: CASSLAGRSIEQFF. The CDR3 region has the DNA TGTGCCAGCAGTCTCGCAGGTAGGAGTATTGAGCAGTTCTTC.

The CDR3 here is CASSVSGGAEAFF. The CDR3 nucleotides read TGTGCCAGCAGCGTATCAGGGGGGGCTGAAGCTTTCTTT. V gene TRBV9 combines with J gene TRBJ1-1, with 7 bases that match TRBD1. CDR1 and CDR2 (germline): SGDLS, YYNGEE. This CDR3 region has 13 residues. V gave up 1 base and J gave up 6 bases; unmatched junction bases: 3. Together with reference TRBV9 and TRBJ1-1, the CDR3 gives the full variable domain: DSGVTQTPKHLITATGQRVTLRCSPRSGDLSVYWYQQSLDQGLQFLIQYYNGEERAKGNILERFSAQQFPDLHSELNLSSLELGDSALYFCASSVSGGAEAFFGQGTRLTVV.

The rearrangement links TRBV4-2 to TRBJ1-1; D possibly corresponds to TRBD1 (5 bases). This CDR3 is 16 amino acids long. Germline V gene sequence: CDR1 LGHNA, CDR2 YNFKEQ. V lost 4 bases to trimming and J lost 5 bases, with 20 bases between them. CDR3 DNA: TGTGCCAGCAGCCCGCCCGGGGGACGTGGAGAAACTGAAGCTTTCTTT. It codes for CASSPPGGRGETEAFF.

This clonotype has more than one count but fewer than ten. The chain is built from TRBV28 and TRBJ1-5, with D possibly being TRBD1 (5 bases). V dropped 3 bases and J dropped 5 bases, with 14 bases sitting between them. CDR3 length: 15 amino acids. CDR1 MDHEN and CDR2 SYDVKM come from the germline V gene. Here the CDR3 DNA reads TGTGCCAGCAGTTTCCACCGGGACGGATATCAGCCCCAGCATTTT. It translates to CASSFHRDGYQPQHF.

This rearrangement joins TRBV29-1 to TRBJ1-2; D is unresolved. Trimming took 1 base from V and 8 from J, leaving 8 bases between them. This CDR3 contains 11 residues. The germline CDR1 and CDR2 sequences are SQVTM and ANQGSEA. Here the CDR3 reads CSVEVNSGYTF. DNA for the CDR3: TGCAGCGTTGAAGTGAACAGCGGCTACACCTTC.

This rearrangement joins TRBV28 to TRBJ2-3; 7 nucleotides match TRBD1. CDR1 is MDHEN, CDR2 SYDVKM, per germline. This CDR3 has 17 residues. V shed 6 bases, J shed 4 bases, and the junction held 16 bases outside the gene matches. In nucleotides, the CDR3 is TGTGCCAGCAGCTCCAATAACAGGGGAATTCGTTCAGATACGCAGTATTTT. This sequence encodes CASSSNNRGIRSDTQYF.